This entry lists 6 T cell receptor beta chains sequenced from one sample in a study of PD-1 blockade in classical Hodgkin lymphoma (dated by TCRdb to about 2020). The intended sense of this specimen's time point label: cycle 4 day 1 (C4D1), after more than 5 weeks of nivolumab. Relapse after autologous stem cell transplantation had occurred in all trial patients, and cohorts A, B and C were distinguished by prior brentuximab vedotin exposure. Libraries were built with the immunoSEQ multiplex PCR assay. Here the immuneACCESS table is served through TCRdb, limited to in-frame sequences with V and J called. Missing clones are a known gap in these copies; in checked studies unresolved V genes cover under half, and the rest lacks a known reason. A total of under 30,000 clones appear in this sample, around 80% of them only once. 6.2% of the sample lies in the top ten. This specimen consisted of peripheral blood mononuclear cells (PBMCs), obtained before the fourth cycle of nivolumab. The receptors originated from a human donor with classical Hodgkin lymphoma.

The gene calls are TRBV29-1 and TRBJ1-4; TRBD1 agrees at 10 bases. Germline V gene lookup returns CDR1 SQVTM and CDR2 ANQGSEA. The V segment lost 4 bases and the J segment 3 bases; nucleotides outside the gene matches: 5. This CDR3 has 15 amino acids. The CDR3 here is CSVGSGQGSNEKLFF. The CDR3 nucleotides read TGCAGCGTTGGCTCGGGACAGGGGTCTAATGAAAAACTGTTTTTT. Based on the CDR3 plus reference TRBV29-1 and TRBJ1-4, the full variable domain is SAVISQKPSRDICQRGTSLTIQCQVDSQVTMMFWYRQQPGQSLTLIATANQGSEATYESGFVIDKFPISRPNLTFSTLTVSNMSPEDSSIYLCSVGSGQGSNEKLFFGSGTQLSVL.

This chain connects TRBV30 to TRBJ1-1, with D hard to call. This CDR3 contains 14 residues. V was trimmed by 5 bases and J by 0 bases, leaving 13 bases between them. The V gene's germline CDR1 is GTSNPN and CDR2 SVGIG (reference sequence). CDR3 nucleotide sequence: TGTGCCTGGCACCTATTTGGGATGAACACTGAAGCTTTCTTT. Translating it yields CAWHLFGMNTEAFF.

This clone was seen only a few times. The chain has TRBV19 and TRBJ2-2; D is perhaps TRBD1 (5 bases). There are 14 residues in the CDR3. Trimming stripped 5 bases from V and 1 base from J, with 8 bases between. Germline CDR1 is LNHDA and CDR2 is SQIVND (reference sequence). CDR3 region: CASSLQGNTGELFF. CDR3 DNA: TGTGCCAGTAGTCTCCAGGGGAACACCGGGGAGCTGTTTTTT.

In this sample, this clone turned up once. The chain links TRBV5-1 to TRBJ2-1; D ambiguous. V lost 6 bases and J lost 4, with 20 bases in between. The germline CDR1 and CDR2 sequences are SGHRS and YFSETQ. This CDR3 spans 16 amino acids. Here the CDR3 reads CASNLRPLGTYNEQFF. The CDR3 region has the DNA TGCGCCAGCAATTTAAGACCCCTAGGAACATACAATGAGCAGTTCTTC. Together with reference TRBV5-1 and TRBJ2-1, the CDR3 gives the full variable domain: KAGVTQTPRYLIKTRGQQVTLSCSPISGHRSVSWYQQTPGQGLQFLFEYFSETQRNKGNFPGRFSGRQFSNSRSEMNVSTLELGDSALYLCASNLRPLGTYNEQFFGPGTRLTVL.

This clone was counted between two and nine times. The CDR3 coding sequence is TGTGCCAGCAGCCCGCGGACAGACCGCTACGAGCAGTACTTC. As protein: CASSPRTDRYEQYF. J is TRBJ2-7 and V is TRBV13; a weak D match, TRBD1 (6 bases). V lost 5 bases to trimming and J lost 3 bases, with 14 bases between them. This CDR3 comprises 14 residues. Per germline, CDR1 PRHDT and CDR2 FYEKMQ (reference sequence).

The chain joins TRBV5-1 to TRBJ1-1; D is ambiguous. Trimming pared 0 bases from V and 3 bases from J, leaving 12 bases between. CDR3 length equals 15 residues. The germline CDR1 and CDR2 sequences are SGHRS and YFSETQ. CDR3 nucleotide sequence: TGCGCCAGCAGCTTGGAAGGGCCCCGTTACACTGAAGCTTTCTTT. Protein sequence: CASSLEGPRYTEAFF.